This TCR beta chain originates from a study of blood T cell repertoires in COVID-19. Looking at the study overall: The samples span acute and convalescent COVID-19 from the United States, Italy and Spain.

The germline V gene encodes CDR1 SGHNT and CDR2 YENEEA. Trimming took 5 bases from V and 7 from J, leaving 11 bases between them. The CDR3 has 12 residues. Measured with immunoSEQ multiplex PCR; TCRdb has only the in-frame clones, and not every one. The table has 200,000 to 250,000 clones, 70% to 90% seen once. Participant ages covered about 18 to 95 years across about 25 US areas. The genes are TRBV11-3 and TRBJ2-5, with D maybe TRBD2 (6 bases). Sequencing was done on a sample of PBMCs or T cells enriched from blood (not recorded which). This sequence originates from a woman aged 45 to 65 with acute COVID-19. This CDR3 is CASSPLGGTQYF. The CDR3 bases are TGTGCCAGCAGCCCGTTGGGGGGGACCCAGTACTTC.